These 15 T cell receptor beta chains came from one sample sequenced in a study of PD-L1 blockade in urothelial cancer (dated by TCRdb to 2015 to 2018). Interpreted using the paper, the time point label stands for: peripheral blood 6 weeks after treatment start. The library was obtained by the immunoSEQ multiplex PCR assay. What TCRdb holds here is the immuneACCESS table cut down to in-frame rearrangements. Part of the clones is not present; checked against another copy, under half of the missing clones reflect an unresolved V gene, and the others are unexplained. The sample table lists about 51,000 clones, 88% of them with a count of one. The top ten hold 2% to 2.5% of the sample. Sequenced here: PBMCs, sampled around atezolizumab (anti-PD-L1) treatment. The receptors derive from a man aged 60 to 69 with urothelial cancer.

This chain links TRBV9 with TRBJ1-2, with D unclear. V lost 0 bases to trimming and J lost 4 bases, with 13 bases between them. Germline V gene lookup returns CDR1 SGDLS and CDR2 YYNGEE. The CDR3 length is 15 residues. The CDR3 loop is CASSVVEEPRYGYTF. DNA of the CDR3: TGTGCCAGCAGCGTAGTTGAGGAGCCCCGCTATGGCTACACCTTC.

This sequence joins TRBV4-1 and TRBJ2-1; 9 nucleotides line up with TRBD2. Unmatched junction bases numbered 17, after V lost 0 bases and J lost 8 bases. The germline gives CDR1 MGHRA, CDR2 YSYEKL. The CDR3 loop spans 19 amino acids. The CDR3 coding sequence is TGCGCCAGCAGCCAAGATGTGGCGGGAGGGGGGGTAGGGCGCGATGAGCAGTTCTTC. Translation: CASSQDVAGGGVGRDEQFF.

This clone was counted only a few times. Germline is not matched at one junction end, which may reflect a read error. The chain employs TRBV5-1 and TRBJ2-7; the match to TRBD2 covers 9 bases. The germline V gene has CDR1 SGHRS and CDR2 YFSETQ. This CDR3 comprises 15 residues. CDR3 sequence reads: CASSLASGKIEAFDF. CDR3 DNA: TGCGCCAGCAGCTTGGCTAGCGGGAAAATAGAGGCCTTTGACTTC.

The chain is built from TRBV5-5 and TRBJ1-4, with TRBD1 matching 8 bases. CDR1 is SGHKS and CDR2 is YYEKEE in the germline V gene (reference sequence). V was pared by 3 bases and J by 8 bases, with 9 bases of the junction left unmatched. The CDR3 totals 15 residues. CDR3 protein: CASSYPGTGDEKLFF. The CDR3 nucleotides are TGTGCCAGCAGCTACCCCGGGACAGGAGACGAAAAACTGTTTTTT.

A few counts support this clone. The chain employs TRBV13 and TRBJ1-2; TRBD1 aligns across 10 bases. The CDR3 is 14 amino acids. Looked up from germline, CDR1 is PRHDT and CDR2 is FYEKMQ (reference sequence). The V and J ends lost 5 bases and 5 bases, in that order; junction bases with no gene match: 5. The CDR3 sequence is CASSADRGRYGYTF. The DNA of the CDR3 is TGTGCCAGCAGCGCCGACAGGGGGCGATATGGCTACACCTTC. The variable domain in full, completed from reference TRBV13 and TRBJ1-2, reads AAGVIQSPRHLIKEKRETATLKCYPIPRHDTVYWYQQGPGQDPQFLISFYEKMQSDKGSIPDRFSAQQFSDYHSELNMSSLELGDSALYFCASSADRGRYGYTFGSGTRLTVV.

This chain's CDR3 is CASSQLPGGAGGIKGGATQYF. CDR3 coding DNA: TGTGCCAGCAGCCAACTCCCTGGGGGCGCGGGGGGGATTAAAGGAGGTGCTACGCAGTATTTT. The chain combines TRBV4-2 with TRBJ2-3; 9 bases align to TRBD2. This CDR3 is built from 21 residues. The trim removed 2 bases at V and 8 bases at J, leaving 26 bases unmatched. Per germline, CDR1 LGHNA and CDR2 YNFKEQ.

The chain uses TRBV5-4 and TRBJ2-6; D is undetermined. The V end lost 0 bases, the J end lost 0 bases, and 7 bases lay between the germline ends. The CDR3 length is 16 residues. From germline, CDR1 is SGHNT and CDR2 YYREEE (reference sequence). The CDR3 nucleotides are TGTGCCAGCAGCTTGGTCAGTCCCTCTGGGGCCAACGTCCTGACTTTC. Protein: CASSLVSPSGANVLTF.

The chain's CDR3 is CASRPGRGNEQFF. CDR3 in DNA: TGTGCCAGCAGACCCGGGAGGGGCAATGAGCAGTTCTTC. The chain combines TRBV6-6 with TRBJ2-1; 8 bases align to TRBD2. The CDR3 extends over 13 amino acids. The germline V gene encodes CDR1 MNHNY and CDR2 SVGAGI (reference sequence). The J segment lost 6 bases and the V segment lost 6 bases, leaving 4 bases of the junction unmatched.

The gene calls are TRBV7-9 and TRBJ1-1; TRBD1 agrees at 7 bases. The germline V gene has CDR1 SEHNR and CDR2 FQNEAQ (reference sequence). The CDR3 spans 13 residues. With 8 bases clipped from V and 5 bases from J, the junction kept 8 bases outside the gene matches. The CDR3 protein is CASWGQGETEAFF. The CDR3 DNA reads TGTGCCAGCTGGGGGCAGGGGGAGACTGAAGCTTTCTTT.

V gene TRBV4-1 combines with J gene TRBJ2-5; TRBD1 aligns across 7 bases. CDR1 is MGHRA and CDR2 is YSYEKL in the germline V gene. The CDR3 runs 14 residues. The V gene end was trimmed by 1 base and the J gene end by 3 bases; junction bases not matched to a gene: 2. CDR3 protein: CASSQAQGEETQYF. In nucleotides, the CDR3 is TGCGCCAGCAGCCAAGCCCAGGGGGAAGAGACCCAGTACTTC.

The chain joins TRBV11-2 to TRBJ2-7, with TRBD1 matching 7 bases. The CDR3 is 14 residues long. Germline lookup yields CDR1 SGHAT and CDR2 FQNNGV. J was trimmed by 2 bases and V by 1 base; bases with no gene match: 2. CDR3 region: CASSLGQGTYEQYF. The CDR3 DNA follows: TGTGCCAGCAGCTTAGGACAGGGAACCTACGAGCAGTACTTC.

The rearrangement links TRBV28 to TRBJ2-5; 13 nucleotides align to TRBD2. The CDR3 has 16 amino acids. Germline V gene data show CDR1 as MDHEN and CDR2 as SYDVKM. The ends lost 5 bases at V and 5 bases at J; junction bases unmatched: 8. The CDR3 DNA sequence: TGTGCCAGCAGTACCCCGACTAGCGGGAGGTCTGAGACCCAGTACTTC. It is translated as CASSTPTSGRSETQYF.

V is TRBV19 and J is TRBJ2-7; TRBD2 matches 12 bases. The CDR3 consists of 15 residues. With V trimmed by 6 bases and J by 1 base, 4 bases remained unmatched. Per germline, CDR1 LNHDA and CDR2 SQIVND (reference sequence). This chain's CDR3 is CASSSTSGRSYEQYF. CDR3 DNA: TGTGCCAGTAGCTCCACTAGCGGGAGGTCCTACGAGCAGTACTTC.

This rearrangement joins TRBV6-5 to TRBJ2-1; no reliable D call. The CDR3 consists of 16 residues. V was cut by 2 bases and J by 5 bases, with 16 bases left in between. Per the germline V gene, CDR1 is MNHEY and CDR2 is SVGAGI. The CDR3: CASSYTPARGDNEQFF. CDR3 coding DNA: TGTGCCAGCAGTTACACCCCAGCGAGAGGAGACAATGAGCAGTTCTTC.

The chain combines TRBV7-8 with TRBJ1-2, with D tentatively TRBD1 (6 bases). The CDR3 totals 13 residues. Trimming shortened V by 2 bases and J by 8 bases, and 12 bases separated the two germline ends. CDR1 and CDR2 (germline): SGHVS, FQNEAQ. CDR3 sequence: CASSLRTGRGYTF. CDR3 coding DNA: TGTGCCAGCAGCTTACGAACAGGGCGCGGCTACACCTTC. Full variable domain (missing parts from reference TRBV7-8 and TRBJ1-2): GAGVSQSPRYKVAKRGQDVALRCDPISGHVSLFWYQQALGQGPEFLTYFQNEAQLDKSGLPSDRFFAERPEGSVSTLKIQRTQQEDSAVYLCASSLRTGRGYTFGSGTRLTVV.